This entry lists 27 T cell receptor beta chains sequenced from one sample in a study of early T cells in non-severe SARS-CoV-2 infection. A single record per CDR3 protein comes from TCRdb applying MiXCR to the 5' RACE reads. The sample contains tens of thousands of distinct CDR3 sequences, 6.6% of which appear only once. The material sequenced was whole blood. The receptors were sampled from an adult who was a healthcare worker with PCR-confirmed SARS-CoV-2 infection or an uninfected control (not recorded which).

The table lists this clonotype with many counts. This chain joins TRBV12-3 or TRBV12-4 and TRBJ2-2; 9 nucleotides align to TRBD2. The V and J ends lost 3 bases and 3 bases, in that order; junction bases with no gene match: 2. The CDR3 extends over 15 amino acids. The CDR3 sequence is CASSFLAGHTGELFF. CDR3 coding DNA: TGTGCCAGCAGTTTTCTAGCGGGACACACCGGGGAGCTGTTTTTT.

This clonotype appeared many times. The chain uses TRBV10-3 and TRBJ2-5; D uncertain. The CDR3 totals 13 residues. V lost 6 bases, J lost 1 base, and 9 bases lay in between. Germline CDR1 and CDR2: ENHRY and SYGVKD. The CDR3 DNA reads TGTGCCATCAGAGGCCAGCCCCAAGAGACCCAGTACTTC. This codes for CAIRGQPQETQYF.

The chain links TRBV19 to TRBJ2-7; maybe TRBD2 (5 bases). V was trimmed by 11 bases and J by 2 bases, leaving 34 bases between them. The length of the CDR3 is 19 residues. Germline CDR1 is LNHDA and CDR2 is SQIVND (reference sequence). CDR3 nucleotide sequence: TGTGCCGGGAACCCCACGAGGACTGGCGAAAGCTCCCCCCCCTACGAGCAGTACTTC. It translates to CAGNPTRTGESSPPYEQYF. Full variable domain (missing parts from reference TRBV19 and TRBJ2-7): DGGITQSPKYLFRKEGQNVTLSCEQNLNHDAMYWYRQDPGQGLRLIYYSQIVNDFQKGDIAEGYSVSREKKESFPLTVTSAQKNPTAFYLCAGNPTRTGESSPPYEQYFGPGTRLTVT.

This clonotype was seen at least ten times. The J gene is TRBJ2-3, the V gene TRBV5-5; weak D call: TRBD1 (6 bases). The CDR3 totals 16 residues. Trimming shortened V by 0 bases and J by 1 base, and 12 bases separated the two germline ends. Germline CDR1 reads SGHKS; CDR2 reads YYEKEE (reference sequence). The CDR3 DNA sequence: TGTGCCAGCAGCTTGGCCACACAGGGCGGCACAGATACGCAGTATTTT. It is translated as CASSLATQGGTDTQYF.

This clonotype was observed many times. The chain employs TRBV29-1 and TRBJ2-5, with 14 bases identical to TRBD2. There are 15 residues in the CDR3. Germline values: CDR1 SQVTM, CDR2 ANQGSEA. The J segment lost 4 bases and the V segment lost 7 bases, leaving 8 bases of the junction unmatched. The CDR3 region is CSAIPGTSGRETQYF. CDR3 DNA sequence: TGCAGCGCCATCCCCGGGACTAGCGGGAGAGAGACCCAGTACTTC.

At least ten counts were recorded for this clonotype. The chain links TRBV10-3 to TRBJ2-5; D uncertain. From germline, CDR1 is ENHRY and CDR2 SYGVKD. With 8 bases removed from V and 4 bases from J, the gap between germline ends came to 17 bases. This CDR3 contains 14 residues. The DNA for the CDR3 is TGTGCCATCGCCGGGCTAGGCAATGCAGAGACCCAGTACTTC. The encoded protein is CAIAGLGNAETQYF.

The chain recombines TRBV28 with TRBJ1-2, with D maybe TRBD1 (5 bases). Germline CDR1 is MDHEN and CDR2 is SYDVKM. V was cut by 5 bases and J by 6 bases, with 13 bases left in between. The CDR3 sequence is 13 residues long. The CDR3 reads CASSLHGQDGYTF. CDR3 nucleotides: TGTGCCAGCAGTCTCCACGGACAAGATGGCTACACCTTC.

This clonotype was detected ten times or more. The chain's CDR3 is CAISGRDQIIGTDTQYF. CDR3 coding DNA: TGTGCCATCAGTGGTCGGGACCAGATCATTGGGACAGATACGCAGTATTTT. The chain recombines TRBV10-3 with TRBJ2-3; D may be TRBD1 or TRBD2 (5 bases each). This CDR3 is built from 17 residues. V lost 4 bases to trimming and J lost 3 bases, with 20 bases between them. The germline CDR1 and CDR2 sequences are ENHRY and SYGVKD.

The chain has TRBV7-9 and TRBJ1-5, with D possibly matching TRBD1 (5 bases). The CDR3 runs 13 residues. With 8 bases removed from V and 2 bases from J, the gap between germline ends came to 10 bases. In germline, CDR1 is SEHNR, CDR2 FQNEAQ (reference sequence). This CDR3 reads CASGRGGNQPQHF. The CDR3 region has the DNA TGTGCCAGCGGACGGGGGGGCAATCAGCCCCAGCATTTT.

The J gene is TRBJ2-1, the V gene TRBV5-4; D is undetermined. V lost 4 bases to trimming and J lost 3 bases, with 14 bases between them. The CDR3 has 15 residues. Germline lookup yields CDR1 SGHNT and CDR2 YYREEE (reference sequence). The DNA of the CDR3 is TGTGCCAGCAGCCCGGAGTCCCGGGTCTACAATGAGCAGTTCTTC. Translating gives CASSPESRVYNEQFF. The full variable domain, in which reference TRBV5-4 and TRBJ2-1 provide the parts outside the CDR3, is ETGVTQSPTHLIKTRGQQVTLRCSSQSGHNTVSWYQQALGQGPQFIFQYYREEENGRGNFPPRFSGLQFPNYSSELNVNALELDDSALYLCASSPESRVYNEQFFGPGTRLTVL.

In this sample, this clonotype turned up many times. J is TRBJ2-7 and V is TRBV7-2; D is undetermined. Trimming pared 5 bases from V and 5 bases from J, leaving 13 bases between. The germline V gene has CDR1 SGHTA and CDR2 FQGNSA. This CDR3 region has 13 residues. The CDR3 nucleotides are TGTGCCAGCAGCCTTAAGCTTTTCAACGAGCAGTACTTC. Translation: CASSLKLFNEQYF.

At least ten counts were recorded for this clonotype. This chain uses TRBV20-1 with TRBJ1-2, with TRBD1 identical over 7 bases. The CDR3 extends over 13 amino acids. V dropped 6 bases and J dropped 4; count of bases not matched to a gene: 8. CDR1 is DFQATT and CDR2 is SNEGSKA in the germline V gene (reference sequence). In DNA, the CDR3 is TGCAGTGCCCAAGGACAGGCCGTCTATGGCTACACCTTC. Its protein is CSAQGQAVYGYTF.

This clonotype was recorded many times. This rearrangement joins TRBV24-1 to TRBJ2-5; 9 bases line up with TRBD1. The CDR3 covers 16 residues. V gave up 4 bases and J gave up 2 bases; unmatched junction bases: 7. Looked up from germline, CDR1 is KGHDR and CDR2 is SFDVKD. CDR3 bases: TGTGCCACCAGTGACCAATGGACAGGGGAGCAAGAGACCCAGTACTTC. Its protein product is CATSDQWTGEQETQYF.

This clonotype was found many times. The rearrangement uses TRBV7-9 and TRBJ1-2, with D possibly being TRBD1 (5 bases). CDR1 and CDR2 from the germline V gene are SEHNR and FQNEAQ (reference sequence). V lost 5 bases and J lost 7, with 14 bases in between. The CDR3 has 13 residues. The CDR3 bases are TGTGCCAGCAGCCCCACGGCGGGGACTGGCTACACCTTC. As protein: CASSPTAGTGYTF. The full variable domain, its missing parts supplied by reference TRBV7-9 and TRBJ1-2, is DTGVSQNPRHKITKRGQNVTFRCDPISEHNRLYWYRQTLGQGPEFLTYFQNEAQLEKSRLLSDRFSAERPKGSFSTLEIQRTEQGDSAMYLCASSPTAGTGYTFGSGTRLTVV.

This clonotype has more than one count but fewer than ten. The chain is built from TRBV7-6 and TRBJ1-2; D might be TRBD1 (6 bases). The germline V gene encodes CDR1 SGHVS and CDR2 FNYEAQ. This CDR3 spans 13 amino acids. V was cut by 1 base and J by 7 bases, with 10 bases left in between. CDR3 region: CASSLEGGLGYTF. In nucleotides, the CDR3 is TGTGCCAGCAGCTTAGAGGGGGGGCTTGGCTACACCTTC.

This clonotype appeared many times. The chain links TRBV20-1 to TRBJ2-5, with D possibly matching TRBD1 (6 bases). The germline gives CDR1 DFQATT, CDR2 SNEGSKA (reference sequence). The CDR3 covers 13 residues. V dropped 5 bases and J dropped 2 bases, with 12 bases sitting between them. CDR3 amino acids: CSASRTAQETQYF. The CDR3 nucleotides read TGCAGTGCTTCCCGGACAGCACAAGAGACCCAGTACTTC.

This clonotype came up many times. A junction boundary mismatches the germline segment, possibly from a read error. The chain employs TRBV15 and TRBJ1-3; a possible D gene is TRBD1 (6 bases). CDR1 LNHNV and CDR2 YYDKDF come from the germline V gene (reference sequence). There are 13 residues in the CDR3. The CDR3 spells CATSSQQGKTIYF. The CDR3 DNA follows: TGTGCCACCAGCTCACAACAGGGAAAAACCATATATTTT.

This clonotype was seen ten or more times. CDR3 bases: TGCGCCAGCCGACGCGGAGGGCACCACACAGATACGCAGTATTTT. Its translation: CASRRGGHHTDTQYF. This chain joins TRBV10-1 and TRBJ2-3, with D tentatively TRBD2 (6 bases). The CDR3 spans 15 residues. Between the trimmed V and J ends, which lost 8 bases and 2 bases, there was a span of 17 bases. Per the germline V gene, CDR1 is WNHNN and CDR2 is SYGVQD (reference sequence).

This clonotype was seen a handful of times. The chain combines TRBV29-1 with TRBJ2-5; D tentatively fits TRBD1 or TRBD2 (6 bases each). V dropped 5 bases and J dropped 5 bases, with 12 bases sitting between them. Germline V lookup: CDR1 SQVTM, CDR2 ANQGSEA. CDR3 size: 12 residues. The CDR3 reads CSVSGGGETQYF. In DNA form, the CDR3 reads TGCAGCGTTTCCGGAGGGGGGGAGACCCAGTACTTC.

This clonotype has at least ten counts. The chain has TRBV6-6 and TRBJ1-1; D is unclear. This CDR3 comprises 12 residues. V was cut by 5 bases and J by 0 bases, with 4 bases left in between. In germline, CDR1 is MNHNY, CDR2 SVGAGI (reference sequence). The CDR3 nucleotides are TGTGCCAGCAGTCAGTTGAACACTGAAGCTTTCTTT. Translated, it gives CASSQLNTEAFF.

There are many counts of this clonotype. The genes are TRBV28 and TRBJ1-2; D is ambiguous. This CDR3 is built from 14 residues. Germline assignment: CDR1 MDHEN and CDR2 SYDVKM. V lost 5 bases and J lost 6, with 16 bases in between. The CDR3 is CASSPNGVMDGYTF. DNA for the CDR3: TGTGCCAGCAGTCCCAATGGGGTGATGGATGGCTACACCTTC.

This clonotype was seen ten or more times. The rearrangement uses TRBV28 and TRBJ1-2; D ambiguous. Deletions cut 3 bases from V and 6 bases from J, with 5 bases between. The CDR3 runs 11 residues. CDR1 is MDHEN and CDR2 is SYDVKM in the germline V gene. CDR3 in DNA: TGTGCCAGCAGTTTCGGGGATGGCTACACCTTC. As protein: CASSFGDGYTF.

In its sample, this clonotype was seen many times. This chain joins TRBV3-1 and TRBJ2-3; D not resolved. The ends were cut back, 4 bases at V and 2 bases at J, with 19 bases in the middle. Germline V gene sequence: CDR1 LGHDT, CDR2 YNNKEL (reference sequence). The CDR3 has 17 amino acids. In DNA, the CDR3 is TGTGCCAGCAGCCTTGGGCCCAAGAGAAAGGTCACAGATACGCAGTATTTT. Translated: CASSLGPKRKVTDTQYF.

Relative to its sample, this clonotype is medium-sized. The rearrangement links TRBV20-1 to TRBJ2-6; weak D call: TRBD2 (6 bases). V was trimmed by 1 base and J by 0 bases, leaving 13 bases between them. This CDR3 is 17 amino acids long. Germline CDR1 DFQATT, CDR2 SNEGSKA (reference sequence). CDR3 amino acids: CSARGRAADSGANVLTF. In nucleotides, the CDR3 is TGCAGTGCTAGAGGGAGGGCGGCAGACTCTGGGGCCAACGTCCTGACTTTC.

This clonotype was counted many times. The gene calls are TRBV28 and TRBJ2-2, with 13 bases fitting TRBD2. CDR1 and CDR2 (germline): MDHEN, SYDVKM. The CDR3 has 18 residues. Trimming at V came to 2 bases and at J to 1 base, leaving 4 bases not matched to a gene. This CDR3 reads CASSLPGTSGMNTGELFF. The CDR3 DNA follows: TGTGCCAGCAGTTTACCAGGGACTAGCGGGATGAACACCGGGGAGCTGTTTTTT.

This clonotype has ten or more counts. The rearrangement uses TRBV7-3 and TRBJ2-2, with D perhaps matching TRBD2 (6 bases). Deletions cut 7 bases from V and 4 bases from J, with 13 bases between. The CDR3 is made up of 14 amino acids. Germline CDR1 reads SGHTA; CDR2 reads FQGTGA. This chain's CDR3 is CASTPDYSTGELFF. CDR3 bases: TGTGCCAGCACTCCGGACTACTCCACCGGGGAGCTGTTTTTT. Using reference TRBV7-3 and TRBJ2-2 for the parts outside the CDR3, the full variable domain is GAGVSQTPSNKVTEKGKYVELRCDPISGHTALYWYRQSLGQGPEFLIYFQGTGAADDSGLPNDRFFAVRPEGSVSTLKIQRTERGDSAVYLCASTPDYSTGELFFGEGSRLTVL.

This clonotype came up many times. This chain joins TRBV4-1 and TRBJ2-1; D unresolved. Germline lookup yields CDR1 MGHRA and CDR2 YSYEKL. CDR3 length: 14 residues. V lost 0 bases to trimming and J lost 8 bases, with 11 bases between them. The CDR3 DNA reads as TGCGCCAGCAGCCAAGAAGTGGTGATGGATGAGCAGTTCTTC. It encodes CASSQEVVMDEQFF.